This entry describes one T cell receptor beta chain. Its target is unknown. The data were obtained in a study of T cells in localized non-small cell lung cancer. Overall study findings and caveats: When the top 100 tumor clones were examined, a median 57 of them also appeared in the adjacent lung, which was paired and uninvolved. Heterogeneity is still possible, as just one tumor region was sequenced.

V lost 5 bases and J 5 bases, leaving 13 bases between the germline ends. The germline CDR1 and CDR2 sequences are SGHVS and FNYEAQ. The CDR3 consists of 13 residues. The method was immunoSEQ multiplex PCR; TCRdb's version includes in-frame clones alone and lacks a portion of them. The sample has 45,000 to 55,000 clones; roughly 77% are singletons. The sequencing here drew on peripheral blood, taken before any cancer treatment. The chain employs TRBV7-6 and TRBJ2-7; D uncertain. This receptor was obtained from a man aged 35 to 70 with stage I squamous cell lung carcinoma. This CDR3 reads CASSPVFGNEQYF. DNA of the CDR3: TGTGCCAGCAGCCCGGTGTTTGGGAACGAGCAGTACTTC. Supplemented by reference TRBV7-6 and TRBJ2-7, the full variable domain reads GAGVSQSPRYKVTKRGQDVALRCDPISGHVSLYWYRQALGQGPEFLTYFNYEAQQDKSGLPNDRFSAERPEGSISTLTIQRTEQRDSAMYRCASSPVFGNEQYFGPGTRLTVT.